Listed below are T cell receptor beta chains from one sample, sequenced in a study of glioma-infiltrating T cells after dendritic cell vaccination. The data were produced by immunoSEQ multiplex PCR, yet TCRdb's version contains in-frame clones alone and is incomplete. The sample lists 93,000 or so clones, about 80% occurring once. Sample: blood, taken before dendritic cell vaccination. These receptors were obtained from a human donor with glioblastoma. Both conserved end residues are part of each CDR3. The order of the fields is J gene, D gene, clone size, V gene, CDR3 DNA, CDR3 protein. D genes are given only for firm matches. Part of the rows lack a size; the others show once, few, many or a class for expanded clones.

>TRBJ2-6|-|-|TRBV30
TGTGCCTGGAGTCGATTCGGGAGCTCTGGGGCCAACGTCCTGACTTTC
CAWSRFGSSGANVLTF
>TRBJ1-2|-|-|TRBV5-6
TGTGCCAGCAGCTTGAGAAGGGAGTATGGCTACACCTTC
CASSLRREYGYTF
>TRBJ2-1|-|-|TRBV27
TGTGCCAGCAGGGGGGAGGTTGAGCAGTTCTTC
CASRGEVEQFF
>TRBJ2-1|TRBD2|few|TRBV5-1
TGCGCCAGCAGCTTGGGGGGGACTAGCGGGGGAAATGAGCAGTTCTTC
CASSLGGTSGGNEQFF
>TRBJ1-5|TRBD1|-|TRBV28
TGTGCCAGCGGGGACAGGGGGGAATATCAGCCCCAGCATTTT
CASGDRGEYQPQHF
>TRBJ2-7|-|-|TRBV28
TGTGCCAGCAGCTCACCTCCGATGAACAGTGAGCAGTACTTC
CASSSPPMNSEQYF
>TRBJ1-1|TRBD1|-|TRBV11-2
TGTGCCAGCAGCTCAGACAGGGTTGTAGCTTTCTTT
CASSSDRVVAFF
>TRBJ2-7|TRBD2|few|TRBV6-6
TGTGCCAGCACCAAGTTGGTAAGCGGGGGGTCCTACGAGCAGTACTTC
CASTKLVSGGSYEQYF
>TRBJ1-1|-|-|TRBV28
TGTGCCAGCACGAGGCGGTTTGCTGAAGCTTTCTTT
CASTRRFAEAFF
>TRBJ1-3|TRBD1|-|TRBV6-6
TGTGCCAGCGAACAGGGGGCGGCAAACACCATATATTTT
CASEQGAANTIYF
>TRBJ1-5|-|-|TRBV27
TGTGCCAGCAGTTTACAGGGATCCGCTCAGCCCCAGCATTTT
CASSLQGSAQPQHF
>TRBJ2-2|-|-|TRBV28
TGTGCCAGCAGCTCCCCGCCCGGAGGGATGGCTTGGGCCGGGGAGCTGTTTTTT
CASSSPPGGMAWAGELFF
>TRBJ1-2|TRBD1|few|TRBV10-3
TGTGCCATCAGGACAGGGGGAAACTATGGCTACACCTTC
CAIRTGGNYGYTF
>TRBJ2-2|TRBD1|once|TRBV7-3
TGTGCCAGCAGTCCCCGACAGGGTGGCGCCGGGGAGCTGTTTTTT
CASSPRQGGAGELFF
>TRBJ2-1|TRBD1|-|TRBV7-8
TGTGCCAGCAGGCTGGGACAGGGGAACAATGAGCAGTTCTTC
CASRLGQGNNEQFF
>TRBJ1-1|-|-|TRBV7-3
TGTGCCAGCAGCTTACATTCAGGGGCCTTTGAAGCTTTCTTT
CASSLHSGAFEAFF
>TRBJ1-5|TRBD1|-|TRBV6-1
TGTGCCAGCAGGGAACCCGCCCCTTTAGACAGGGTGAATCAGCCCCAGCATTTT
CASREPAPLDRVNQPQHF
>TRBJ1-2|-|-|TRBV6-5
TGTGCCAGTGGGGCGGTGGATGGCTACACCTTC
CASGAVDGYTF
>TRBJ1-5|-|-|TRBV10-2
TGCGCCAGCAGTGAGTCGTCCGGTCAGCCCCAGCATTTT
CASSESSGQPQHF
>TRBJ2-2|TRBD2|-|TRBV5-4
TGTGCCAGCAGCTTGGAGGCTAGCGGGAGAGCCGGGGAGCTGTTTTTT
CASSLEASGRAGELFF
>TRBJ1-2|-|-|TRBV7-8
TGTGCCAGCATCCGGGTTGGCCATGGCTACACCTTC
CASIRVGHGYTF
>TRBJ2-1|TRBD2|-|TRBV7-9
TGTGCCAGCCGGGGGACTAGCGGGAACAATGAGCAGTTCTTC
CASRGTSGNNEQFF
>TRBJ1-2|TRBD1|few|TRBV10-2
TGCGCCAGCAGTACAGGGGACTATGGCTACACCTTC
CASSTGDYGYTF
>TRBJ2-3|-|once|TRBV11-1
TGTGCCAGCAGCTCGGGGGGGGGACAGCTCACAGATACGCAGTATTTT
CASSSGGGQLTDTQYF
>TRBJ2-7|-|few|TRBV18
TGTGCCAGCTCACCCCCGGGATCCGAGCAGTACTTC
CASSPPGSEQYF
>TRBJ2-3|-|-|TRBV4-1
TGCGCCAGCAGCCAAGAGTACCTAGCAGACGTAATGCTTACAGATACGCAGTATTTT
CASSQEYLADVMLTDTQYF
>TRBJ1-1|TRBD1|-|TRBV7-9
TGTGCCAGCGCTAGGACAGGGGGCAGTTGGGGTGAAGCTTTCTTT
CASARTGGSWGEAFF
>TRBJ2-5|TRBD2|-|TRBV7-3
TGTGCCAGCAGCCTACTAGCGGGAGAGACCCAGTACTTC
CASSLLAGETQYF
>TRBJ2-2|TRBD2|-|TRBV10-3
TGTGCCATCAGAGGACTAGCGGGAGATGGGGGATACACCGGGGAGCTGTTTTTT
CAIRGLAGDGGYTGELFF
>TRBJ1-2|-|once|TRBV28
TGTGCCAGCAGTTTATTGGGGGCGTTGAATAGTCATGGCTACACCTTC
CASSLLGALNSHGYTF
>TRBJ1-5|TRBD1|-|TRBV27
TGTGCCAGCAGGCTACAGGGGTATGTGGAGCCCCAGCATTTT
CASRLQGYVEPQHF
>TRBJ2-1|-|-|TRBV6-4
TGTGCCAGCAGTGAACTGGGCGGGGGCGGCTACAATGAGCAGTTCTTC
CASSELGGGGYNEQFF
>TRBJ2-7|TRBD1|few|TRBV13
TGTGCCAGCAGCTTAGTGGACAGGGGTTACGAGCAGTACTTC
CASSLVDRGYEQYF
>TRBJ2-5|-|once|TRBV12-5
TGTGCTAGTGGTTTAAGGGGGGGGACGACCCAGTACTTC
CASGLRGGTTQYF
>TRBJ2-3|-|-|TRBV6-1
TGTGCCAGCAGTCCCGGGACATACTACACAGATACGCAGTATTTT
CASSPGTYYTDTQYF
>TRBJ2-4|-|-|TRBV21-1
TGTGCCAGCAGCAAATGGCAGGGGGCGGACATTCAGTACTTC
CASSKWQGADIQYF
>TRBJ2-1|TRBD2|-|TRBV29-1
TGCAGCGTGTATGGACTAGCGACTCATCACTCCTACAATGAGCAGTTCTTC
CSVYGLATHHSYNEQFF
>TRBJ2-3|TRBD2|-|TRBV30
TGTGCCTGGAGTTTCTTAGCGGGGGGGCCTTGGGATACGCAGTATTTT
CAWSFLAGGPWDTQYF
>TRBJ1-2|-|-|TRBV19
TGTGCCAGTAGATCCCGTGACCCAGGGCCCTATGGCTACACCTTC
CASRSRDPGPYGYTF
>TRBJ2-1|-|-|TRBV7-6
TGTGCCAGCAGCCTGGGACACTACAATGAGCAGTTCTTC
CASSLGHYNEQFF
>TRBJ2-7|TRBD2|few|TRBV5-6
TGTGCCAGCAGCCTCCGGGACTATACCTACGAGCAGTACTTC
CASSLRDYTYEQYF
>TRBJ2-3|TRBD1|-|TRBV30
TGTGCCTGGAGTGAGCCGGGACAGGGGGCCACAGATACGCAGTATTTT
CAWSEPGQGATDTQYF
>TRBJ1-1|-|once|TRBV5-1
TGCGCCAGCAGTTCGTGGGGGGAGGGGACTGAAGCTTTCTTT
CASSSWGEGTEAFF
>TRBJ1-2|-|-|TRBV29-1
TGCAGCGTTGATAGCGTCAACTATGGCTACACCTTC
CSVDSVNYGYTF
>TRBJ2-3|TRBD1|-|TRBV27
TGTGCCAGCAGTGACAGGGCAGACACAGATACGCAGTATTTT
CASSDRADTDTQYF
>TRBJ1-1|-|-|TRBV5-4
TGTGCCAGCAGCCAAGAGAACAGGGTGAACACTGAAGCTTTCTTT
CASSQENRVNTEAFF
>TRBJ1-5|-|-|TRBV30
TGTGCCTGGACCGCGGGGGGGGGTGGCCAGCCCCAGCATTTT
CAWTAGGGGQPQHF
>TRBJ2-7|TRBD2|-|TRBV29-1
TGCAGCGTTAGTAGCGGGACTGGTGGGGGGATTTACGAGCAGTACTTC
CSVSSGTGGGIYEQYF
>TRBJ2-7|-|-|TRBV28
TGTGCCAGCAGAGATCAGGGGCGCAACGAGCAGTACTTC
CASRDQGRNEQYF
>TRBJ2-1|-|once|TRBV5-1
TGCGCCAGCAGCTTGGGACTTTACAATGAGCAGTTCTTC
CASSLGLYNEQFF
>TRBJ1-4|-|few|TRBV27
TGTGCCAGCAGCCTCAGGGGAACAGCTGAAAAACTGTTTTTT
CASSLRGTAEKLFF
>TRBJ2-2|-|-|TRBV30
TGTGCCTGGAGTGTACCCCCTAGCACTATCACCGGGGAGCTGTTTTTT
CAWSVPPSTITGELFF
>TRBJ2-1|TRBD2|-|TRBV30
TGTGCCTGGTACCCCAAGGGACTAGCGGCCTACAATGAGCAGTTCTTC
CAWYPKGLAAYNEQFF
>TRBJ1-4|-|-|TRBV5-6
TGTGCCAGCAGCCGGGCAGGGTCACTTAGTGAAAAACTGTTTTTT
CASSRAGSLSEKLFF
>TRBJ1-1|-|once|TRBV6-1
TGTGCCAGCAGTGAACATGAGACCAGGGCTTTCTTT
CASSEHETRAFF
>TRBJ2-5|-|-|TRBV19
TGTGCCAGTACCCCCACTGCGGCAGGGTTAGAGACCCAGTACTTC
CASTPTAAGLETQYF
>TRBJ2-7|-|-|TRBV20-1
TGCAGTGCAGGACAGAACTACGAGCAGTACTTC
CSAGQNYEQYF
>TRBJ1-5|-|once|TRBV27
TGTGCCAGCAGCCTACTAGGAAGGGCCGTCAATCAGCCCCAGCATTTT
CASSLLGRAVNQPQHF
>TRBJ2-7|TRBD2|-|TRBV7-9
TGTGCCAGCAGCTCCCCTCCAAGACTAGCGCAGACCTACGAGCAGTACTTC
CASSSPPRLAQTYEQYF
>TRBJ1-3|-|-|TRBV5-1
TGCGCCAGCAGCGAGACACGGTCTGGAAACACCATATATTTT
CASSETRSGNTIYF